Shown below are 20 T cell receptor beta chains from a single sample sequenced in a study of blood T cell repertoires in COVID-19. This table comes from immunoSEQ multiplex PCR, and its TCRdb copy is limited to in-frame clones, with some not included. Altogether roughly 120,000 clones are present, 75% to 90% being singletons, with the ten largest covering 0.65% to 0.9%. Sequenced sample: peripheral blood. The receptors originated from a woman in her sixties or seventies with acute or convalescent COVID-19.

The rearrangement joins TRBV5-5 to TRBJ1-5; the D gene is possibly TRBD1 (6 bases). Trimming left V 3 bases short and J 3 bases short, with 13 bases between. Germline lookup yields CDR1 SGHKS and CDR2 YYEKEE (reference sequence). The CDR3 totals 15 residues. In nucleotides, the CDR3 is TGTGCCAGCAGCTCTGCAGGGGACCCCAATCAGCCCCAGCATTTT. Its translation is CASSSAGDPNQPQHF.

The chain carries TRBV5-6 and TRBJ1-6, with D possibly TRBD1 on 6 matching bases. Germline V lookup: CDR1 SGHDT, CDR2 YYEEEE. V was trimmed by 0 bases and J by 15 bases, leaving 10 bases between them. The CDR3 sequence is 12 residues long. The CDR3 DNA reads TGTGCCAGCAGCTTGGGGCGGACAGTCCTCCACTTT. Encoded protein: CASSLGRTVLHF.

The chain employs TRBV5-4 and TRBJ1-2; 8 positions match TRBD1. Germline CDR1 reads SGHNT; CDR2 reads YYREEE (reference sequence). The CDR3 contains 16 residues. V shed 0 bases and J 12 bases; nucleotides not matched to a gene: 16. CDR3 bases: TGTGCCAGCAGCTTGGGGGCGACAGGGGCCCTTTCAGGAGACACCTTC. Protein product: CASSLGATGALSGDTF.

The CDR3 reads CASSQGKGSNQPQHF. The CDR3 coding sequence is TGTGCCAGCAGCCAAGGGAAGGGGAGCAATCAGCCCCAGCATTTT. V is TRBV14 and J is TRBJ1-5, with D perhaps TRBD1 (5 bases). Deletions cut 1 base from V and 1 base from J, with 8 bases between. The germline CDR1 and CDR2 sequences are SGHDN and FVKESK. This CDR3 region has 15 residues.

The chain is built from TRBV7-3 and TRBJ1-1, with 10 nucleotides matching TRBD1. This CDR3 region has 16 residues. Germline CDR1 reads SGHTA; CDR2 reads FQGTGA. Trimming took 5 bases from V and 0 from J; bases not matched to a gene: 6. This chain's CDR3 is CASSLGTGAMNTEAFF. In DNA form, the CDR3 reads TGTGCCAGCAGCCTAGGGACAGGGGCCATGAACACTGAAGCTTTCTTT.

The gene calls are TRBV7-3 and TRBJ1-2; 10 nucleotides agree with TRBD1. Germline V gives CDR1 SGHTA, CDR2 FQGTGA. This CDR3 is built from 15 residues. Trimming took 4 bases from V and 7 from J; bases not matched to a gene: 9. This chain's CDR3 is CASSSSGTGVGGYTF. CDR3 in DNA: TGTGCCAGCAGCTCCTCCGGGACAGGGGTAGGTGGCTACACCTTC. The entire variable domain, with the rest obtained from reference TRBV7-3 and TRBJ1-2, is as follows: GAGVSQTPSNKVTEKGKYVELRCDPISGHTALYWYRQSLGQGPEFLIYFQGTGAADDSGLPNDRFFAVRPEGSVSTLKIQRTERGDSAVYLCASSSSGTGVGGYTFGSGTRLTVV.

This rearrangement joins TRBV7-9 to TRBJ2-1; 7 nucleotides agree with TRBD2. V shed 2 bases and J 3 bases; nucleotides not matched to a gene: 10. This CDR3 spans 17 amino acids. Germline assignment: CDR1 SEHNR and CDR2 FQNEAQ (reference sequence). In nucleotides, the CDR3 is TGTGCCAGCAGCTTATGGGGGAAGGGCGGGAGCTACAATGAGCAGTTCTTC. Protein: CASSLWGKGGSYNEQFF.

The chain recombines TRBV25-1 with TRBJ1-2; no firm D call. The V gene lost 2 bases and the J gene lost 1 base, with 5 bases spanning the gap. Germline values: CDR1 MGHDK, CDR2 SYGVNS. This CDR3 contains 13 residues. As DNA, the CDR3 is TGTGCCAGCAGTGAAGTCAATAACTATGGCTACACCTTC. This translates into CASSEVNNYGYTF.

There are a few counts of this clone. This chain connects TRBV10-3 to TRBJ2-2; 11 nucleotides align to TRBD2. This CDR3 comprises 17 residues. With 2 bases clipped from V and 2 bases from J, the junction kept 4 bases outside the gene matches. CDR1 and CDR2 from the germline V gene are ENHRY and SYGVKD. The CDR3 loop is CAISEDSGGANTGELFF. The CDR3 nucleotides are TGTGCCATCAGTGAGGATAGCGGGGGGGCCAACACCGGGGAGCTGTTTTTT.

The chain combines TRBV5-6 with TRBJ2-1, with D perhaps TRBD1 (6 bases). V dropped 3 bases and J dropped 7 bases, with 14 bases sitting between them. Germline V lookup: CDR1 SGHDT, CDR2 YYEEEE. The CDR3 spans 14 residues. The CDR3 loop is CASSYPGHLNEQFF. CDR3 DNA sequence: TGTGCCAGCAGCTACCCGGGACACCTGAATGAGCAGTTCTTC.

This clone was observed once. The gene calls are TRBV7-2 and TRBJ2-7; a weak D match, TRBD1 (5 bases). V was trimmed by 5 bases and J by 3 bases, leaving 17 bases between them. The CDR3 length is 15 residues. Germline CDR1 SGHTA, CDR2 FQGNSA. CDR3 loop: CASSPGQGTLYEQYF. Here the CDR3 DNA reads TGTGCCAGCAGCCCCGGGCAGGGAACCCTCTACGAGCAGTACTTC.

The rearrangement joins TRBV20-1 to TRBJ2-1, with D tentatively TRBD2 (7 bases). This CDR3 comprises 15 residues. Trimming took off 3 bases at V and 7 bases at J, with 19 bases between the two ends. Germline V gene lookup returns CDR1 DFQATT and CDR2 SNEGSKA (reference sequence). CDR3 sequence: CSASRAYGGQNEQFF. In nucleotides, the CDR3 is TGCAGTGCTAGTAGAGCATACGGGGGGCAGAATGAGCAGTTCTTC.

The CDR3 loop reads CASRGTSNTGELFF. The CDR3 DNA reads as TGTGCCAGTAGAGGGACAAGCAACACCGGGGAGCTGTTTTTT. V is TRBV19 and J is TRBJ2-2; tentatively, D is TRBD1 (6 bases). CDR3 length: 14 amino acids. Trimming took off 6 bases at V and 2 bases at J, with 10 bases between the two ends. CDR1 is LNHDA, CDR2 SQIVND, per germline (reference sequence).

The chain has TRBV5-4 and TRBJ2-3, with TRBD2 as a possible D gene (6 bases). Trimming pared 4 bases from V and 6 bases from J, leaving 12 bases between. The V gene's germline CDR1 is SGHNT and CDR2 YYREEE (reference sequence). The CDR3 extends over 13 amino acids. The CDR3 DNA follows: TGTGCCAGCAGCGGGGGGTTGGTCGATACGCAGTATTTT. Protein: CASSGGLVDTQYF.

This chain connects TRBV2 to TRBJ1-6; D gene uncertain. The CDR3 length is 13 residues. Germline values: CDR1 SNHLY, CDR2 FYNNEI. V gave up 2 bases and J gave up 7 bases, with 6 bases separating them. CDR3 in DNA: TGTGCCAGCAGTGAACTTCCCAATTCACCCCTCCACTTT. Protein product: CASSELPNSPLHF.

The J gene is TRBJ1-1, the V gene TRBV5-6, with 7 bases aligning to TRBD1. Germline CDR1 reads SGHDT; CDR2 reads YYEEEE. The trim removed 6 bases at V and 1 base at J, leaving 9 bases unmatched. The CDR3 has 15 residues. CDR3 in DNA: TGTGCCAGCACCGTAAGGGGGCTTGGGAACACTGAAGCTTTCTTT. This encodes CASTVRGLGNTEAFF.

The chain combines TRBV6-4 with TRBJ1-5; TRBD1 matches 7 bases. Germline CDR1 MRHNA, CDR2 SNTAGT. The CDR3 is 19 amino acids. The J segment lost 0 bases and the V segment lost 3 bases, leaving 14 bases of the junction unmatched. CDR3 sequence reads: CASSETQQGHQYSNQPQHF. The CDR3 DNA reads TGTGCCAGCAGTGAAACCCAACAGGGGCACCAGTATAGCAATCAGCCCCAGCATTTT.

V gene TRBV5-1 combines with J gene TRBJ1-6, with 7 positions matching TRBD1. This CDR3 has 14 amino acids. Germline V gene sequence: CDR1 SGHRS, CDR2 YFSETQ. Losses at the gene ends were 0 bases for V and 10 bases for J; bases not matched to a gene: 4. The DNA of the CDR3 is TGCGCCAGCAGCTTGGGACAGGGTGAATCACCCCTCCACTTT. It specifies CASSLGQGESPLHF.

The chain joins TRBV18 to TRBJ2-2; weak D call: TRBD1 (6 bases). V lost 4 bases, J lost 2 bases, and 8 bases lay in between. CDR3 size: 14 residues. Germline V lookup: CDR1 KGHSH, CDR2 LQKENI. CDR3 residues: CASSRDINTGELFF. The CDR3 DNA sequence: TGTGCCAGCTCACGGGACATTAACACCGGGGAGCTGTTTTTT.

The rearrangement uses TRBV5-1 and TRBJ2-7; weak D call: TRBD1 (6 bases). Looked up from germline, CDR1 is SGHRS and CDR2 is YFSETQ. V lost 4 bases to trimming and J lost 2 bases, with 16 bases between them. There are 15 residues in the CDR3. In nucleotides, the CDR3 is TGCGCCAGCAGCGAACTAATTGGGACAACCTACGAGCAGTACTTC. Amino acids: CASSELIGTTYEQYF.